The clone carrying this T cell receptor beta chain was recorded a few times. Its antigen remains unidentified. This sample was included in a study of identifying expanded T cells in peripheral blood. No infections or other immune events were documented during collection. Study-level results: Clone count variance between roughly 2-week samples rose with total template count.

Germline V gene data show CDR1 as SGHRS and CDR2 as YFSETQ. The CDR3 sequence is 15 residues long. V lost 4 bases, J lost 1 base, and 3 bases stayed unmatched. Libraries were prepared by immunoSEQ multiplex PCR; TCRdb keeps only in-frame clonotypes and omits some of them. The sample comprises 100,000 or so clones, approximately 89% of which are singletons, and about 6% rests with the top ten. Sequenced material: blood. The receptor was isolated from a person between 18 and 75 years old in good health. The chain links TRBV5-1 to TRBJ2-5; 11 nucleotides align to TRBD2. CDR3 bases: TGCGCCAGCAGCATAGGGACTAGCGGCCAAGAGACCCAGTACTTC. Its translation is CASSIGTSGQETQYF.